The clone carrying this T cell receptor (beta chain) was seen many times. Its cognate antigen is unknown. These data belong to a study of regulatory T cells in long-lasting Graves disease. General study findings and limits: With approximately 3,000 shared public clonotypes, persistent patients exceeded new patients, who shared more than 900.

The CDR3 totals 15 residues. Germline trimming cut 5 bases from V and 1 base from J; bases unmatched to any gene: 6. The germline gives CDR1 DFQATT, CDR2 SNEGSKA (reference sequence). Noted time point: persistent/refractory GD, antithyroid drugs over 5 years with positive TRAb. Construction of the TCR library relied on RNA isolated from PBMCs. Library construction for TCR beta used iRepertoire HTBI primers and Arm-PCR of CDR3 regions. TCRdb re-analysed the multiplex PCR reads in MiXCR, keeping a single row per CDR3 protein. The table shows fewer than 400,000 distinct CDR3 sequences, with more than 20% occurring only once.

The TCR originated in a female donor with Graves disease. The source was peripheral blood mononuclear cells (PBMCs), collected when the disease was refractory, from a patient treated with antithyroid drugs. The chain uses TRBV20-1 and TRBJ2-5; 11 bases agree with TRBD2. The CDR3 DNA follows: TGCAGTGCTGAGGGACTAGCGGACCCCCAAGAGACCCAGTACTTC. Its protein is CSAEGLADPQETQYF.